These T cell receptor beta chains were read from a single sample in a study of blood T cells in healthy people across ages. MiXCR was run by TCRdb on the 5' RACE reads, yielding one entry per CDR3 protein. The sample contains hundreds of thousands of distinct CDR3 sequences, roughly 30% of which appear only once. The specimen was blood. The receptors shown here come from a woman aged 80 or over in good health. Both conserved end residues are part of each CDR3. The D gene is left open where the match is weak. The listing skips clone size in some rows; elsewhere it reads once, few, many or a size class.

J,size,D,V,DNA,CDR3
TRBJ2-1,few,-,TRBV23-1,TGCGCCAGCAGCCGAGGGACAAGCAATGAGCAGTTCTTC,CASSRGTSNEQFF
TRBJ1-2,-,-,TRBV6-1,TGTGCCAGCAGTGAGGGGGGTACAAGCTATGGCTACACCTTC,CASSEGGTSYGYTF
TRBJ2-5,-,TRBD2,TRBV7-2,TGTGCCAGCAGCAGGCGTCTAGCGGGAGGGCCTGGTGAGCAGTACTTC,CASSRRLAGGPGEQYF
TRBJ2-7,many,TRBD1,TRBV5-5,TGTGCCAGCAGCAAAACCAGCGCTCAGACAGGGCGCTCCTACGAGCAGTACTTC,CASSKTSAQTGRSYEQYF
TRBJ2-3,many,-,TRBV20-1,TGCAGTGCCCCGGACACCGGCACAGATACGCAGTATTTT,CSAPDTGTDTQYF
TRBJ2-1,-,TRBD2,TRBV13,TGTGCCAGCCAGATTGTGACGGGGGGGCCTGTTGAGCAGTTCTTC,CASQIVTGGPVEQFF
TRBJ1-5,few,-,TRBV7-8,TGTGCCAGCAGCCTCAGGGACATCAATCAGCCCCAGCATTTT,CASSLRDINQPQHF
TRBJ2-2,-,TRBD2,TRBV7-3,TGTGCCAGCAGCTCTTCCAGCGGGGGGGCCAGGACCGGGGAGCTGTTTTTT,CASSSSSGGARTGELFF
TRBJ2-3,many,-,TRBV7-2,TGTGCCAGCAGCTTAAGCGGCAGGGGTCGGACAGATACGCAGTATTTT,CASSLSGRGRTDTQYF
TRBJ1-6,many,-,TRBV7-2,TGTGCCAGCAGCTTATTGGGGGTCGAATCCCTCCACTTT,CASSLLGVESLHF
TRBJ2-5,-,-,TRBV4-2,TGTGCCAGCAGCGTAAATAAGGGACAAGAGACCCAGTACTTC,CASSVNKGQETQYF
TRBJ2-2,few,-,TRBV5-4,TGTGCCAGCACCCATGACCCAGACACCGGGGAGCTGTTTTTT,CASTHDPDTGELFF
TRBJ1-2,few,TRBD1,TRBV7-9,TGTGCCAGCAGCTTAGGGACAGGGGCGACTAACTATGGCTACACCTTC,CASSLGTGATNYGYTF
TRBJ2-5,-,TRBD2,TRBV7-8,TGTACCAGCAGCTTAGTGATGGGACTAGCGGTATCTCAAGAGACCCAGTACTTC,CTSSLVMGLAVSQETQYF
TRBJ1-1,-,-,TRBV28,TGTGCCAGCCTCAAGCTAACAGGGTCGCGCGGGGGGCAGCACGCTTTCTTT,CASLKLTGSRGGQHAFF
TRBJ2-1,-,-,TRBV10-3,TGTGCCATCAGTGATCGACAGGGGAGGGCTGAGCAGTTCTTC,CAISDRQGRAEQFF
TRBJ2-1,many,TRBD2,TRBV20-1,TGCAGTGCTAGAGATCGAGCGGGGGGGCCCAATGAGCAGTTCTTC,CSARDRAGGPNEQFF
TRBJ1-1,few,TRBD1,TRBV2,TGTGCCAGCAGTGAGGGACAGCCCAAGTTCGCTGAAGCTTTCTTT,CASSEGQPKFAEAFF
TRBJ2-1,many,-,TRBV7-3,TGTGCCAGCAGTCTGGAGGGGGGGTTCCCGAATGAGCAGTTCTTC,CASSLEGGFPNEQFF
TRBJ2-3,many,TRBD2,TRBV7-2,TGTGCCAGCAGCTTTAGCGGGGGGACAGATACGCAGTATTTT,CASSFSGGTDTQYF
TRBJ2-7,-,-,TRBV9,TGTGCCAGCAGCGTAGATCCAGCTTACAATGAGCAGTACTTC,CASSVDPAYNEQYF
TRBJ2-1,-,-,TRBV20-1,TGCAGTGCTAGAGATCCACTACCCCTCAATGAGCAGTTCTTC,CSARDPLPLNEQFF
TRBJ1-2,many,-,TRBV7-8,TGTGCCAGCAGCTTGACTGTTGACTATGGCTACACCTTC,CASSLTVDYGYTF
TRBJ1-5,-,-,TRBV2,TGTGCCAGCAGTGATTCAATGAGGTCACGAGGAGGTCAGCCCCAGCATTTT,CASSDSMRSRGGQPQHF
TRBJ2-1,many,TRBD2,TRBV9,TGTGCCAGCAGCTTATACAGCGGGGGCCTCTACAATGAGCAGTTCTTC,CASSLYSGGLYNEQFF
TRBJ2-1,many,-,TRBV20-1,TGCAGTGCCCCTAGCGACCCATTTAGCTCCTACAATGAGCAGTTCTTC,CSAPSDPFSSYNEQFF
TRBJ2-5,-,-,TRBV15,TGTGCCACCAGCAGGAGGGGGAGAGAGCAGTACTTC,CATSRRGREQYF
TRBJ2-6,many,TRBD1,TRBV27,TGTGCCAGCAGTTCCCTTACAGGGGGCATGTTTGGGGCCAACGTCCTGACTTTC,CASSSLTGGMFGANVLTF
TRBJ2-5,many,-,TRBV6-1,TGTGCCAGCACCGGAGCAGGGGGACGGGGGTTAACGACCCAGTACTTC,CASTGAGGRGLTTQYF